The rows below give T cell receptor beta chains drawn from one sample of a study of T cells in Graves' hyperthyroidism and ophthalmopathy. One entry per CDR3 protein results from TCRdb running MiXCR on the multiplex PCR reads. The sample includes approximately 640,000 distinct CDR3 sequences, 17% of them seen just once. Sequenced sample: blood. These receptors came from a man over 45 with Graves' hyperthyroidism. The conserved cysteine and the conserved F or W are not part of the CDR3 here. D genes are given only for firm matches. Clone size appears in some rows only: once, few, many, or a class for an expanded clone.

CDR3: ASRGTAWDTEAF; V: TRBV2; J: TRBJ1-1; size: many; D: -
CDR3: ASSATRGSSYNEQF; V: TRBV19; J: TRBJ2-1; size: -; D: -
CDR3: ASSFTDRGTDTQY; V: TRBV5-4; J: TRBJ2-3; size: few; D: TRBD1
CDR3: ASSYLTSGGAEQY; V: TRBV6-5; J: TRBJ2-7; size: few; D: TRBD2
CDR3: ASGTDRQFYGYT; V: TRBV27; J: TRBJ1-2; size: few; D: -
CDR3: ASGTGGAEGRTEAF; V: TRBV28; J: TRBJ1-1; size: few; D: TRBD1
CDR3: ASSEAWVDEQF; V: TRBV2; J: TRBJ2-1; size: many; D: -
CDR3: ASSPFGTSGSLGETQY; V: TRBV27; J: TRBJ2-5; size: -; D: TRBD2
CDR3: ASRSGTSVPEQY; V: TRBV6-1; J: TRBJ2-7; size: few; D: TRBD2
CDR3: ASSPKGTGETQY; V: TRBV9; J: TRBJ2-5; size: many; D: -
CDR3: ASSYTLTSGSYHEQY; V: TRBV6-5; J: TRBJ2-7; size: -; D: TRBD2
CDR3: AISESVSPLEF; V: TRBV10-3; J: TRBJ2-1; size: -; D: -
CDR3: SALGPGQDIMNTEAF; V: TRBV20-1; J: TRBJ1-1; size: few; D: TRBD1
CDR3: ASSPSRQLTYNEQF; V: TRBV18; J: TRBJ2-1; size: few; D: -
CDR3: AISPQYPGGPNEKLF; V: TRBV10-3; J: TRBJ1-4; size: few; D: -
CDR3: ASSVGLANEQY; V: TRBV18; J: TRBJ2-7; size: -; D: TRBD2
CDR3: SASREGRSEQF; V: TRBV20-1; J: TRBJ2-1; size: -; D: -
CDR3: ASWMYSTGELF; V: TRBV28; J: TRBJ2-2; size: -; D: -
CDR3: ACSVPGPSVYGYT; V: TRBV30; J: TRBJ1-2; size: few; D: -
CDR3: ASSMTGFGNQPQH; V: TRBV27; J: TRBJ1-5; size: many; D: TRBD1